This T cell receptor beta chain appears in the sequencing data of a study of T cells after yellow fever vaccination. The study, taken as a whole, reports: The CD4 and CD8 compartments had a small share of their clonotypes in common.

TCRdb fed the 5' RACE reads into MiXCR, producing one record per CDR3 protein. Among just under 600,000 distinct CDR3 sequences, roughly 13% were seen once, and the ten largest hold roughly 13%. Only a few counts were recorded for this clonotype. Its antigen is unknown. The clonotype originates from a man in his thirties or forties who received the YFV17D yellow fever vaccine. The material was PBMCs, obtained on the day of the yellow fever booster vaccination.

The CDR3 spells CASSPPLGGAHNEQFF. The CDR3 bases are TGTGCCAGCAGCCCGCCATTGGGTGGGGCCCACAATGAGCAGTTCTTC. The V gene is TRBV9, the J gene TRBJ2-1; TRBD1 is a possible D gene (5 bases). The CDR3 totals 16 residues. V shed 4 bases and J shed 5 bases, with 19 bases lying between them. From germline, CDR1 is SGDLS and CDR2 YYNGEE.